Below are 21 T cell receptor beta chains sequenced from a single sample in a study of CD8 T cells in Susac syndrome. Reverse transcription of about 0.45 to 1 ug RNA used random hexamers. TCRdb redid the calling of the immunoSEQ multiplex PCR reads with MiXCR, one entry per CDR3 protein. The sample yields a few hundred thousand distinct CDR3 sequences, approximately 85% seen once. The sequencing sample was made of CD8+ T cells from PBMCs. These receptors all stem from a human donor with multiple sclerosis.

This chain uses TRBV5-1 with TRBJ2-7, with 8 bases aligning to TRBD2. From germline, CDR1 is SGHRS and CDR2 YFSETQ. V lost 5 bases, J lost 6 bases, and 13 bases stayed unmatched. This CDR3 spans 15 amino acids. The CDR3 sequence: CASRSLRAGDSEQYF. The CDR3 DNA reads TGCGCCAGCAGGAGTCTCCGAGCGGGAGACTCCGAGCAGTACTTC. Full variable domain (remainder filled in from reference TRBV5-1 and TRBJ2-7): KAGVTQTPRYLIKTRGQQVTLSCSPISGHRSVSWYQQTPGQGLQFLFEYFSETQRNKGNFPGRFSGRQFSNSRSEMNVSTLELGDSALYLCASRSLRAGDSEQYFGPGTRLTVT.

This rearrangement joins TRBV2 to TRBJ2-1; the match to TRBD2 covers 13 bases. In germline, CDR1 is SNHLY, CDR2 FYNNEI. V shed 10 bases, J shed 6 bases, and the junction held 6 bases outside the gene matches. This CDR3 comprises 14 residues. CDR3 sequence: CATLLAGGANEQFF. CDR3 DNA: TGTGCCACCCTACTAGCGGGAGGGGCCAATGAGCAGTTCTTC.

The rearrangement links TRBV5-6 to TRBJ1-1; D may be TRBD1 (5 bases). The CDR3 runs to 15 residues. Trimming removed 4 bases at V and 5 bases at J, with 18 bases between. The germline CDR1 and CDR2 sequences are SGHDT and YYEEEE. In nucleotides, the CDR3 is TGTGCCAGCAGCCCCGACTGGGGGGTGGGGACTGAAGCTTTCTTT. This encodes CASSPDWGVGTEAFF. The full variable domain, its missing parts supplied by reference TRBV5-6 and TRBJ1-1, is DAGVTQSPTHLIKTRGQQVTLRCSPKSGHDTVSWYQQALGQGPQFIFQYYEEEERQRGNFPDRFSGHQFPNYSSELNVNALLLGDSALYLCASSPDWGVGTEAFFGQGTRLTVV.

This clonotype was observed a single time. The chain joins TRBV25-1 to TRBJ1-5; D gene unclear. This CDR3 contains 14 residues. Trimming took off 8 bases at V and 2 bases at J, with 13 bases between the two ends. Per germline, CDR1 MGHDK and CDR2 SYGVNS. CDR3 protein: CASGPVLGNQPQHF. CDR3 nucleotides: TGTGCCAGCGGACCGGTTTTGGGCAATCAGCCCCAGCATTTT.

The V gene is TRBV6-5, the J gene TRBJ2-7; TRBD2 aligns across 8 bases. The V segment lost 4 bases and the J segment 2 bases; nucleotides outside the gene matches: 10. Per germline, CDR1 MNHEY and CDR2 SVGAGI. The CDR3 loop spans 16 amino acids. The CDR3 sequence is CASSWFSGSPTYEQYF. In DNA, the CDR3 is TGTGCCAGCAGTTGGTTCAGCGGGAGCCCCACCTACGAGCAGTACTTC.

This chain connects TRBV20-1 to TRBJ2-7; unclear D gene. This CDR3 has 15 residues. CDR1 and CDR2 from the germline V gene are DFQATT and SNEGSKA (reference sequence). The V gene lost 0 bases and the J gene lost 3 bases, with 15 bases spanning the gap. CDR3: CSARDRLSELYEQYF. CDR3 sequence (DNA): TGCAGTGCTAGAGATCGATTGAGCGAGCTCTACGAGCAGTACTTC.

The chain is built from TRBV12-3 or TRBV12-4 and TRBJ2-5; D ambiguous. Trimming removed 4 bases from V and 5 bases from J, with 11 bases in between. CDR3 length: 13 amino acids. CDR3 bases: TGTGCCAGCAGTTCCAGTAGACCGGAGACCCAGTACTTC. It specifies CASSSSRPETQYF.

The chain employs TRBV6-5 and TRBJ2-7; 8 nucleotides match TRBD1. The trim removed 1 base at V and 2 bases at J, leaving 4 bases unmatched. Germline V lookup: CDR1 MNHEY, CDR2 SVGAGI. This CDR3 has 15 amino acids. Written as DNA, the CDR3 is TGTGCCAGCAGTTACTTTCAGGGGGCGGCCTACGAGCAGTACTTC. Its protein product is CASSYFQGAAYEQYF.

CDR3 amino acids: CASQGDSGSYEQYF. CDR3 bases: TGTGCCAGCCAGGGAGACAGCGGCTCCTACGAGCAGTACTTC. This rearrangement joins TRBV2 to TRBJ2-7, with D perhaps TRBD1 or TRBD2 (5 bases each). The CDR3 contains 14 residues. Germline CDR1 is SNHLY and CDR2 is FYNNEI. V was clipped by 8 bases and J by 0 bases, with 14 bases between them.

The chain employs TRBV5-1 and TRBJ2-3, with 7 positions matching TRBD2. The CDR3 has 14 residues. The junction had 2 bases not matched to a gene; V was cut back by 4 bases and J by 0 bases. From germline, CDR1 is SGHRS and CDR2 YFSETQ. CDR3: CASSERDSTDTQYF. DNA of the CDR3: TGCGCCAGCAGCGAGCGGGATAGCACAGATACGCAGTATTTT.

The chain employs TRBV10-3 and TRBJ2-6; a weak D match, TRBD1 (6 bases). This CDR3 contains 16 residues. Trimming removed 6 bases at V and 1 base at J, with 13 bases between. Germline lookup yields CDR1 ENHRY and CDR2 SYGVKD. The CDR3 region has the DNA TGTGCCATCAGGCAGGGGTCACTTTCTGGGGCCAACGTCCTGACTTTC. Translation gives CAIRQGSLSGANVLTF.

The V and J genes are TRBV3-1 and TRBJ2-4; D is unclear. Germline V lookup: CDR1 LGHDT, CDR2 YNNKEL (reference sequence). Trimming removed 0 bases from V and 0 bases from J, with 12 bases in between. This CDR3 is built from 17 residues. This CDR3 reads CASSQDRGGIAKNIQYF. CDR3 bases: TGTGCCAGCAGCCAAGATCGCGGCGGAATAGCCAAAAACATTCAGTACTTC.

The CDR3 coding sequence is TGTGCCAGCAGTTTTTCCGGCGGGGCTAGACCCATGGGCTACGAGCAGTACTTC. Translation gives CASSFSGGARPMGYEQYF. V gene TRBV28 combines with J gene TRBJ2-7, with D perhaps matching TRBD2 (6 bases). The V and J ends lost 3 bases and 3 bases respectively, with 24 bases between them. The length of the CDR3 is 18 residues. In germline, CDR1 is MDHEN, CDR2 SYDVKM.

This chain connects TRBV7-9 to TRBJ1-2, with D possibly being TRBD1 (5 bases). CDR1 is SEHNR and CDR2 is FQNEAQ in the germline V gene (reference sequence). Trimming pared 4 bases from V and 8 bases from J, leaving 17 bases between. CDR3 length: 14 residues. CDR3 sequence reads: CASSSPPWGRGYTF. In DNA, the CDR3 is TGTGCCAGCAGCTCCCCCCCTTGGGGCCGCGGCTACACCTTC. The whole variable domain, filled in from reference TRBV7-9 and TRBJ1-2, reads DTGVSQNPRHKITKRGQNVTFRCDPISEHNRLYWYRQTLGQGPEFLTYFQNEAQLEKSRLLSDRFSAERPKGSFSTLEIQRTEQGDSAMYLCASSSPPWGRGYTFGSGTRLTVV.

The chain joins TRBV27 to TRBJ2-4, with no clear D. Per the germline V gene, CDR1 is MNHEY and CDR2 is SMNVEV (reference sequence). The CDR3 consists of 14 residues. The germline V and J ends were trimmed by 3 bases and 1 base, with 7 bases remaining between them. CDR3 DNA sequence: TGTGCCAGCAGTTTTGGCAGGGCCAAAAACATTCAGTACTTC. Protein product: CASSFGRAKNIQYF.

The chain employs TRBV7-9 and TRBJ1-2, with D unclear. Trimming left V 0 bases short and J 3 bases short, with 11 bases between. The CDR3 consists of 15 residues. Germline CDR1 and CDR2: SEHNR and FQNEAQ (reference sequence). The chain's CDR3 is CASSLAYGIDYGYTF. The CDR3 bases are TGTGCCAGCAGCTTAGCGTACGGGATAGACTATGGCTACACCTTC.

The genes are TRBV6-2 or TRBV6-3 and TRBJ2-6; D might be TRBD2 (5 bases). The CDR3 is 16 amino acids. Germline-derived CDR1 and CDR2 are MNHEY and SVGEGT. V lost 2 bases, J lost 0 bases, and 8 bases lay in between. The CDR3: CASSYAGFSGANVLTF. Written as DNA, the CDR3 is TGTGCCAGCAGTTACGCGGGCTTCTCTGGGGCCAACGTCCTGACTTTC.

The rearrangement links TRBV6-5 to TRBJ2-3; D is perhaps TRBD1 (5 bases). The V gene lost 4 bases and the J gene lost 0 bases, with 17 bases spanning the gap. CDR3 length equals 17 residues. CDR1 MNHEY and CDR2 SVGAGI come from the germline V gene. The CDR3 is CASSFHRHSGSTDTQYF. DNA for the CDR3: TGTGCCAGCAGTTTCCACCGCCATTCAGGGAGCACAGATACGCAGTATTTT.

The chain combines TRBV27 with TRBJ1-1; D gene unclear. V lost 2 bases, J lost 5 bases, and 9 bases lay in between. CDR1 MNHEY and CDR2 SMNVEV come from the germline V gene (reference sequence). The CDR3 has 13 amino acids. CDR3 sequence: CASSLGSRTEAFF. In DNA form, the CDR3 reads TGTGCCAGCAGTTTAGGGTCGAGAACTGAAGCTTTCTTT.

V and J are TRBV6-5 and TRBJ2-5, with D possibly being TRBD1 (6 bases). This CDR3 spans 15 amino acids. V was clipped by 0 bases and J by 4 bases, with 12 bases between them. Per germline, CDR1 MNHEY and CDR2 SVGAGI. This chain's CDR3 is CASSYSGASLETQYF. Written as DNA, the CDR3 is TGTGCCAGCAGTTACTCGGGGGCTAGTTTAGAGACCCAGTACTTC.

The genes are TRBV29-1 and TRBJ2-7; 9 bases are a match to TRBD2. Germline V CDR1 and CDR2: SQVTM, ANQGSEA. The CDR3 covers 14 residues. Trimming at V came to 6 bases and at J to 0 bases, leaving 6 bases not matched to a gene. The CDR3 bases are TGCAGCGTAGTACCGGGACTAGCCTCCTACGAGCAGTACTTC. Protein product: CSVVPGLASYEQYF.